This record looks at one T cell receptor (beta chain) sequence and its context. What it recognizes is unknown. The data originate from a study of cytomegalovirus exposure and HLA in healthy donors. Study in general: Researchers previously reported finding just under 120 million unique TCR beta sequences from 150 million to 200 million T cells. HLA-typed donors were the source of approximately 80 million unique TCRs held in an early data release. The study, taken as a whole, reports: Previous analysis showed most TCR beta V segments were productive about 87% or about 30% of the time.

The PCR contained 60 Vbeta and 13 Jbeta primers. The protocol was immunoSEQ multiplex PCR, while the TCRdb copy is restricted to in-frame clones and leaves out a portion. The table has 150,000 or so clones, 76% seen once. Germline CDR1 reads SGHTA; CDR2 reads FQGTGA. The CDR3 length is 14 residues. V was clipped by 2 bases and J by 4 bases, with 11 bases between them. Those who donated were healthy bone marrow donors. This clonotype originated in a male donor in good health and CMV-seronegative. Sequenced input: PBMCs. This chain uses TRBV7-3 with TRBJ1-2; D perhaps matches TRBD1 (5 bases). In DNA, the CDR3 is TGTGCCAGCAGCTTACCAGGGTCTTCCTATGGCTACACCTTC. It yields the protein CASSLPGSSYGYTF. Variable domain in full (rest from reference TRBV7-3 and TRBJ1-2): GAGVSQTPSNKVTEKGKYVELRCDPISGHTALYWYRQSLGQGPEFLIYFQGTGAADDSGLPNDRFFAVRPEGSVSTLKIQRTERGDSAVYLCASSLPGSSYGYTFGSGTRLTVV.